Following are 24 T cell receptor beta chains from one sample sequenced in a study of shared clonotypes between healthy human individuals. The data were produced by immunoSEQ multiplex PCR, yet TCRdb's version contains in-frame clones alone and is incomplete. The sample comprises 1,400,000 or so clones, 98% to 99% of which are singletons, and roughly 0.35% rests with the top ten. The sequenced material came from naive CD4+ T cells sorted from blood. Specified subset: CD45RA+ positively selected. The receptors were gathered from a man under 40 in good health.

The gene calls are TRBV6-5 and TRBJ2-7; D unclear. CDR3 length: 14 residues. Per the germline V gene, CDR1 is MNHEY and CDR2 is SVGAGI. The V and J ends lost 10 bases and 1 base respectively, with 17 bases between them. In DNA, the CDR3 is TGTGCCACTAAAACCGCCGAAACTTCCTACGAGCAGTACTTC. It encodes CATKTAETSYEQYF.

The chain is built from TRBV7-9 and TRBJ2-2, with D maybe TRBD2 (6 bases). Germline lookup yields CDR1 SEHNR and CDR2 FQNEAQ (reference sequence). The V end lost 1 base, the J end lost 0 bases, and 15 bases lay between the germline ends. The length of the CDR3 is 18 residues. For the CDR3, the DNA is TGTGCCAGCAGCTTAGTCCCTCTAGCGACGACGAACACCGGGGAGCTGTTTTTT. It specifies CASSLVPLATTNTGELFF.

This clone was observed a single time. Other DNA sequences in the same sample also yield this CDR3. The gene calls are TRBV5-4 and TRBJ2-7; 12 bases align to TRBD2. V dropped 5 bases and J dropped 3; count of bases not matched to a gene: 3. The CDR3 is 14 amino acids. Germline CDR1 SGHNT, CDR2 YYREEE (reference sequence). This CDR3 reads CASSPTSGSYEQYF. The CDR3 region has the DNA TGTGCCAGCAGTCCGACTAGCGGGAGCTACGAGCAGTACTTC. The variable domain in full, with the rest retrieved from reference TRBV5-4 and TRBJ2-7, is ETGVTQSPTHLIKTRGQQVTLRCSSQSGHNTVSWYQQALGQGPQFIFQYYREEENGRGNFPPRFSGLQFPNYSSELNVNALELDDSALYLCASSPTSGSYEQYFGPGTRLTVT.

V gene TRBV5-1 combines with J gene TRBJ1-1; D may be TRBD1 (6 bases). The V gene lost 2 bases and the J gene lost 0 bases, with 11 bases spanning the gap. CDR1 is SGHRS and CDR2 is YFSETQ in the germline V gene. The CDR3 is 15 amino acids. The DNA of the CDR3 is TGCGCCAGCAGCTTTGGCCAGGGGCTGAACACTGAAGCTTTCTTT. Amino acid sequence: CASSFGQGLNTEAFF.

In this sample, this clone turned up once. The gene calls are TRBV7-6 and TRBJ2-5, with 8 bases fitting TRBD1. The V gene's germline CDR1 is SGHVS and CDR2 FNYEAQ. The CDR3 length is 14 residues. Unmatched junction bases numbered 4, after V lost 5 bases and J lost 2 bases. The DNA for the CDR3 is TGTGCCAGCAGCCCGACAGGGGTTCAAGAGACCCAGTACTTC. Translated: CASSPTGVQETQYF. The full variable domain, completed using reference TRBV7-6 and TRBJ2-5, is GAGVSQSPRYKVTKRGQDVALRCDPISGHVSLYWYRQALGQGPEFLTYFNYEAQQDKSGLPNDRFSAERPEGSISTLTIQRTEQRDSAMYRCASSPTGVQETQYFGPGTRLLVL.

This clone was seen only once. The J gene is TRBJ1-1, the V gene TRBV15, with 7 bases fitting TRBD1. Trimming cost V 0 bases and J 0 bases; bases outside gene matches: 10. Germline V gene data show CDR1 as LNHNV and CDR2 as YYDKDF (reference sequence). CDR3 length equals 18 residues. DNA for the CDR3: TGTGCCACCAGCAGAGACCTGCCGGGACAGACCATGAACACTGAAGCTTTCTTT. Amino acids: CATSRDLPGQTMNTEAFF.

The chain is built from TRBV11-2 and TRBJ2-5; D call uncertain. Deletions cut 5 bases from V and 2 bases from J, with 15 bases between. The CDR3 has 15 residues. CDR1 and CDR2 (germline): SGHAT, FQNNGV. CDR3 nucleotide sequence: TGTGCCAGCAGCCCCTCGCGGCTGGGGCAAGAGACCCAGTACTTC. Residues: CASSPSRLGQETQYF.

This chain connects TRBV11-2 to TRBJ2-7; D uncertain. Germline V gives CDR1 SGHAT, CDR2 FQNNGV. With 4 bases removed from V and 4 bases from J, the gap between germline ends came to 11 bases. The CDR3 is 13 residues long. The CDR3 DNA follows: TGTGCCAGCAGCTCAGGACCCCCGTACGAGCAGTACTTC. Encoded protein: CASSSGPPYEQYF.

In DNA, the CDR3 is TGTGCCACCAGCAGAGACAGGCCCGGGGAGCTGTTTTTT. It is translated as CATSRDRPGELFF. This chain connects TRBV15 to TRBJ2-2; unclear D gene. The CDR3 is 13 residues long. Germline CDR1 LNHNV, CDR2 YYDKDF (reference sequence). Trimming took off 0 bases at V and 6 bases at J, with 5 bases between the two ends.

The chain employs TRBV4-2 and TRBJ2-1; 7 nucleotides match TRBD1. J lost 6 bases, V lost 1 base, and 12 bases had no gene match. This CDR3 is built from 17 residues. The V gene's germline CDR1 is LGHNA and CDR2 YNFKEQ. This CDR3 reads CASSQGAGGLRGNEQFF. The CDR3 DNA is TGTGCCAGCAGCCAAGGGGCAGGGGGATTGAGGGGCAATGAGCAGTTCTTC.

The chain couples TRBV15 to TRBJ2-1; weak D call: TRBD2 (6 bases). Trimming removed 8 bases at V and 6 bases at J, with 11 bases between. Germline loops: CDR1 LNHNV, CDR2 YYDKDF (reference sequence). The CDR3 loop spans 12 amino acids. This CDR3 reads CATSREPNEQFF. As DNA, the CDR3 is TGTGCCACCTCCCGGGAGCCCAATGAGCAGTTCTTC.

This chain joins TRBV6-6 and TRBJ1-1; D remains unclear. Trimming took 4 bases from V and 0 from J, leaving 12 bases between them. Germline assignment: CDR1 MNHNY and CDR2 SVGAGI (reference sequence). CDR3 length: 15 amino acids. CDR3 in DNA: TGTGCCAGCAGTTTACGGCCCGGATTGAACACTGAAGCTTTCTTT. It yields the protein CASSLRPGLNTEAFF.

As for this clone: Other nucleotide sequences from this sample produce the same CDR3. The rearrangement joins TRBV19 to TRBJ1-2; 8 bases are a match to TRBD1. Trimming removed 6 bases from V and 4 bases from J; junction bases left unmatched: 4. Germline V CDR1 and CDR2: LNHDA, SQIVND (reference sequence). The CDR3 is made up of 13 amino acids. The DNA for the CDR3 is TGTGCCAGTAGCAAAACAGGGGGCTATGGCTACACCTTC. It yields the protein CASSKTGGYGYTF.

This sequence joins TRBV5-1 and TRBJ2-5, with D possibly being TRBD1 or TRBD2 (5 bases each). V lost 2 bases to trimming and J lost 3 bases, with 14 bases between them. From germline, CDR1 is SGHRS and CDR2 YFSETQ. The CDR3 totals 15 residues. The chain's CDR3 is CASSLIGTREETQYF. The DNA of the CDR3 is TGCGCCAGCAGCTTAATTGGGACGAGGGAAGAGACCCAGTACTTC. Together with reference TRBV5-1 and TRBJ2-5, the CDR3 gives the full variable domain: KAGVTQTPRYLIKTRGQQVTLSCSPISGHRSVSWYQQTPGQGLQFLFEYFSETQRNKGNFPGRFSGRQFSNSRSEMNVSTLELGDSALYLCASSLIGTREETQYFGPGTRLLVL.

J is TRBJ2-5 and V is TRBV5-4, with a weak D call TRBD1 (6 bases). Trimming shortened V by 4 bases and J by 3 bases, and 13 bases separated the two germline ends. There are 14 residues in the CDR3. Looked up from germline, CDR1 is SGHNT and CDR2 is YYREEE (reference sequence). CDR3: CASSPRGREETQYF. CDR3 bases: TGTGCCAGCAGCCCCAGGGGCAGGGAAGAGACCCAGTACTTC.

V gene TRBV5-1 combines with J gene TRBJ2-3, with D possibly matching TRBD2 (5 bases). CDR1 is SGHRS and CDR2 is YFSETQ in the germline V gene. CDR3 length equals 14 residues. The V and J ends lost 7 bases and 2 bases respectively, with 14 bases between them. The CDR3 DNA reads as TGCGCCAGCGCGACGGCGGGCCCCACAGATACGCAGTATTTT. Translating it yields CASATAGPTDTQYF.

In its sample, this clone was seen once. V gene TRBV19 combines with J gene TRBJ1-2; 7 nucleotides agree with TRBD1. The V gene's germline CDR1 is LNHDA and CDR2 SQIVND (reference sequence). The trim removed 9 bases at V and 2 bases at J, leaving 3 bases unmatched. CDR3 length: 12 residues. The CDR3 protein is CASEQGNYGYTF. The DNA for the CDR3 is TGTGCCAGCGAACAGGGGAACTATGGCTACACCTTC.

This chain links TRBV7-9 with TRBJ2-2, with TRBD2 matching 11 bases. The V gene end was trimmed by 6 bases and the J gene end by 3 bases; junction bases not matched to a gene: 3. Germline V lookup: CDR1 SEHNR, CDR2 FQNEAQ (reference sequence). This CDR3 is 15 amino acids long. CDR3 amino acids: CASRTLAGDTGELFF. For the CDR3, the DNA is TGTGCCAGCAGGACACTAGCGGGGGACACCGGGGAGCTGTTTTTT. Supplemented by reference TRBV7-9 and TRBJ2-2, the full variable domain reads DTGVSQNPRHKITKRGQNVTFRCDPISEHNRLYWYRQTLGQGPEFLTYFQNEAQLEKSRLLSDRFSAERPKGSFSTLEIQRTEQGDSAMYLCASRTLAGDTGELFFGEGSRLTVL.

The CDR3 nucleotides read TGCGCCAGCAGGGGGACAGGGGAAAATCAGCCCCAGCATTTT. Translating it yields CASRGTGENQPQHF. The J gene is TRBJ1-5, the V gene TRBV5-1; TRBD1 matches 10 bases. The CDR3 is made up of 14 amino acids. V shed 5 bases, J shed 4 bases, and the junction held 3 bases outside the gene matches. Germline V CDR1 and CDR2: SGHRS, YFSETQ.

DNA for the CDR3: TGTGCCAGCAGTTACTCGGCAGGGGATGGAAAACTGTTTTTT. Its protein is CASSYSAGDGKLFF. This chain connects TRBV6-5 to TRBJ1-4; D possibly corresponds to TRBD1 (6 bases). CDR1 is MNHEY, CDR2 SVGAGI, per germline. The V end lost 0 bases, the J end lost 10 bases, and 12 bases lay between the germline ends. This CDR3 comprises 14 residues.

The chain employs TRBV2 and TRBJ2-1, with 11 bases identical to TRBD2. The CDR3 spans 16 residues. Germline V gene data show CDR1 as SNHLY and CDR2 as FYNNEI. V dropped 5 bases and J dropped 2; count of bases not matched to a gene: 5. CDR3 region: CASSRGLAVTYNEQFF. Here the CDR3 DNA reads TGTGCCAGCAGTCGGGGACTAGCGGTTACCTACAATGAGCAGTTCTTC.

This chain joins TRBV19 and TRBJ1-1, with D uncertain. Germline V lookup: CDR1 LNHDA, CDR2 SQIVND (reference sequence). V lost 4 bases and J 1 base, leaving 7 bases between the germline ends. This CDR3 is built from 13 residues. The CDR3 reads CASSTGRNTEAFF. CDR3 nucleotide sequence: TGTGCCAGTAGTACAGGCAGGAACACTGAAGCTTTCTTT. The variable domain in full, with the rest retrieved from reference TRBV19 and TRBJ1-1, is DGGITQSPKYLFRKEGQNVTLSCEQNLNHDAMYWYRQDPGQGLRLIYYSQIVNDFQKGDIAEGYSVSREKKESFPLTVTSAQKNPTAFYLCASSTGRNTEAFFGQGTRLTVV.

The chain joins TRBV19 to TRBJ2-1; TRBD2 matches 8 bases. The CDR3 extends over 16 amino acids. V trimming: 5 bases; J trimming: 3 bases; junction bases outside the gene matches: 9. Germline loops: CDR1 LNHDA, CDR2 SQIVND (reference sequence). CDR3 amino acids: CASSLLADFFYNEQFF. The DNA of the CDR3 is TGTGCCAGTAGTTTACTAGCGGATTTTTTCTACAATGAGCAGTTCTTC.

In nucleotides, the CDR3 is TGCGCCAGCAGCTTATTTGGGAGGCGATCACAAGAGACCCAGTACTTC. Translation gives CASSLFGRRSQETQYF. The chain employs TRBV5-1 and TRBJ2-5; D possibly corresponds to TRBD2 (6 bases). The CDR3 runs to 16 residues. The germline V gene has CDR1 SGHRS and CDR2 YFSETQ. Trimming took 2 bases from V and 2 from J, leaving 16 bases between them.